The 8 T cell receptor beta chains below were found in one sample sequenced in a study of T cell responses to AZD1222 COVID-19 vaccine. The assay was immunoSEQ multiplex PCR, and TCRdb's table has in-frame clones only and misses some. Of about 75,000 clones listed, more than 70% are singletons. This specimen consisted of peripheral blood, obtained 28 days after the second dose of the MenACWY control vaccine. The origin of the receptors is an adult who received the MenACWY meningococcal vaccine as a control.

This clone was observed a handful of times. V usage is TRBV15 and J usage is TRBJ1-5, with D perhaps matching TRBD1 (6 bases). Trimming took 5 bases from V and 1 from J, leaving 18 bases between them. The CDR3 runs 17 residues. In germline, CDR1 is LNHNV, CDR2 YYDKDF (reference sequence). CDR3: CATSGGADSVSNQPQHF. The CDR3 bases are TGTGCCACCAGCGGAGGGGCGGACAGCGTAAGCAATCAGCCCCAGCATTTT. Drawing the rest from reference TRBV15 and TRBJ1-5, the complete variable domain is DAMVIQNPRYQVTQFGKPVTLSCSQTLNHNVMYWYQQKSSQAPKLLFHYYDKDFNNEADTPDNFQSRRPNTSFCFLDIRSPGLGDTAMYLCATSGGADSVSNQPQHFGDGTRLSIL.

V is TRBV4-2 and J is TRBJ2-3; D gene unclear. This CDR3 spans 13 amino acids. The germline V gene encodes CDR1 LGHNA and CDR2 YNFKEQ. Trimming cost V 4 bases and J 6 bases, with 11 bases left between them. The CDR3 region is CASSPGRQDTQYF. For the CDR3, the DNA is TGTGCCAGCAGCCCCGGAAGGCAGGATACGCAGTATTTT.

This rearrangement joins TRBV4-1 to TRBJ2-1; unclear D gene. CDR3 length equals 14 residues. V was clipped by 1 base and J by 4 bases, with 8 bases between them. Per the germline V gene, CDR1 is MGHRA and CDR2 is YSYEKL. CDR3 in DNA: TGCGCCAGCAGCCAAGGGGCCGGGTACAATGAGCAGTTCTTC. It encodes CASSQGAGYNEQFF.

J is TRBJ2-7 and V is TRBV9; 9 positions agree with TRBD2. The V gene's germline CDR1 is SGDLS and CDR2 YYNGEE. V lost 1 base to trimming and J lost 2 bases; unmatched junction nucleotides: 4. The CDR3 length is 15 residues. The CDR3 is CASSVSGGPTYEQYF. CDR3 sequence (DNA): TGTGCCAGCAGCGTAAGCGGGGGGCCCACCTACGAGCAGTACTTC.

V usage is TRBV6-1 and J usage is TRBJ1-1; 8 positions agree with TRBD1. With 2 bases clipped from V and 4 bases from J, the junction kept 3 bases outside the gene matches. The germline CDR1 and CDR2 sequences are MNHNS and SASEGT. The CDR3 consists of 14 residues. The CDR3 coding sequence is TGTGCCAGCAGTGAAAACAGGGGGAGCACTGAAGCTTTCTTT. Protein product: CASSENRGSTEAFF.

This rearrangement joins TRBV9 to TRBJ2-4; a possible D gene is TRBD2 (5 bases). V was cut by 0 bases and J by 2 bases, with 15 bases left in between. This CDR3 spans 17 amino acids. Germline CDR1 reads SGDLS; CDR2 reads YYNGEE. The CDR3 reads CASSVDGVGISKNIQYF. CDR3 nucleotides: TGTGCCAGCAGCGTAGACGGGGTCGGCATTTCCAAAAACATTCAGTACTTC.

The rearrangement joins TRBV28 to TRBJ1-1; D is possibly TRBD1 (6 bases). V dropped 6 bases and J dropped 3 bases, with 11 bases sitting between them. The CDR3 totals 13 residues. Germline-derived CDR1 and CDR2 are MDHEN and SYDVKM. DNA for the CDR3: TGTGCCAGCAGCCTTGGGGGCCACACTGAAGCTTTCTTT. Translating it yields CASSLGGHTEAFF.

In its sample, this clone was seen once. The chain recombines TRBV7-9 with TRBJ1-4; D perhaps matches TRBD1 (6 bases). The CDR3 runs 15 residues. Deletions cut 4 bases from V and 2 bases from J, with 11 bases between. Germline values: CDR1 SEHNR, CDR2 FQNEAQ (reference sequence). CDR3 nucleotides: TGTGCCAGCAGCTGGTCCGGGGGCACTAATGAAAAACTGTTTTTT. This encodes CASSWSGGTNEKLFF.